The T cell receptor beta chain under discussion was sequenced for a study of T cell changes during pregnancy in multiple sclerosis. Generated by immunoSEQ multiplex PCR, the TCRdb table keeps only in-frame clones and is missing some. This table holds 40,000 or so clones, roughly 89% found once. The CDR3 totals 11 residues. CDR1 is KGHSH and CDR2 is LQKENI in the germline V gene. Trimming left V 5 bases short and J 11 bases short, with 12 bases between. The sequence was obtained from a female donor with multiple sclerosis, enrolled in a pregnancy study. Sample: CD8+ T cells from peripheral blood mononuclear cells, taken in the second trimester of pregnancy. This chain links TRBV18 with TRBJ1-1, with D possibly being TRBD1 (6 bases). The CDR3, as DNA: TGTGCCAGCTCAGAGGGGGTTCGGGCTTTCTTT. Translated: CASSEGVRAFF.